This T cell receptor (beta chain) was observed in a study of response to subunit inactivated influenza vaccine. General study results and limits: The study's authors posited that every seasonal influenza vaccination enlists few new T cells.

TCRdb redid the calling of the RT-PCR reads with MiXCR, one entry per CDR3 protein. Found here are hundreds of thousands of distinct CDR3 sequences, 15% to 19% of them singletons; the top ten hold around a tenth. V dropped 5 bases and J dropped 0 bases, with 7 bases sitting between them. Looked up from germline, CDR1 is SEHNR and CDR2 is FQNEAQ (reference sequence). The CDR3 spans 13 residues. Of note for this clonotype: Its antigen is currently unknown.

The sequences come from PBMCs from blood, collected 11 to 12 days after vaccination. The chain joins TRBV7-9 to TRBJ1-1; D remains unclear. This receptor was taken from a man over 45 who received an inactivated influenza vaccine. The DNA for the CDR3 is TGTGCCAGCAGCCCTTTGGTGAACACTGAAGCTTTCTTT. It codes for CASSPLVNTEAFF.